This T cell receptor beta chain stems from a study of cytotoxic CD8 clonotypes in ibrutinib-treated CLL. Clones were sequenced by immunoSEQ multiplex PCR, and TCRdb holds only the in-frame ones, with some missing. The sample has some 70,000 clones, approximately 71% seen once. Study-level results: Collection times varied between progressing and sustained-remission patients. Contraction or stability on treatment was seen for public clonotypes, which were uncommon.

A note on this clone: The antigen is unknown.

The CDR3 loop spans 16 amino acids. Germline CDR1 SGHNT, CDR2 YYREEE (reference sequence). Trimming pared 2 bases from V and 1 base from J, leaving 15 bases between. The TCR sequence derives from a human donor with chronic lymphocytic leukemia. The V gene is TRBV5-4, the J gene TRBJ1-1; D is perhaps TRBD1 (6 bases). Specimen: PBMCs, collected after 12 months of ibrutinib treatment. CDR3 DNA sequence: TGTGCCAGCAGCTTACAGGGAAGGAGTGGGAACACTGAAGCTTTCTTT. It is translated as CASSLQGRSGNTEAFF. The full variable domain, in which reference TRBV5-4 and TRBJ1-1 provide the parts outside the CDR3, is ETGVTQSPTHLIKTRGQQVTLRCSSQSGHNTVSWYQQALGQGPQFIFQYYREEENGRGNFPPRFSGLQFPNYSSELNVNALELDDSALYLCASSLQGRSGNTEAFFGQGTRLTVV.